This T cell receptor beta chain was identified in a study of T cell repertoires in cytomegalovirus infection. Looking at the study overall: CMV infection plus the matching HLA type was flagged by public TCR beta signatures.

CDR3 size: 17 residues. Trimming shortened V by 5 bases and J by 1 base, and 20 bases separated the two germline ends. Remarks on this clonotype: Its matching antigen is unknown.

TCRdb reanalysed the reads using MiXCR and keeps one entry per CDR3 protein. The sample holds about 530,000 distinct CDR3 sequences, 26% seen once. Study-wide points: Within the response measured ex vivo, HLA-C-restricted CMV-specific TCR beta clonotypes were dominant.

The rearrangement uses TRBV12-3 or TRBV12-4 and TRBJ1-1; D might be TRBD1 (6 bases). Sequencing used PBMCs. This clonotype originated in a human donor in good health (CMV status not recorded). Some clones in this sample may be carry-over from other donors' samples. Here the CDR3 DNA reads TGTGCCAGCAGTAAGGGGGGGATATCAGCAGCGAACACTGAAGCTTTCTTT. Its translation is CASSKGGISAANTEAFF.